The source of this TCR beta chain is a study of sequential checkpoint blockade in melanoma. Looking at the study overall: First-line arms were nivolumab then ipilimumab, or the reverse, randomized 1:1. Both treatment sequences were followed by maintenance nivolumab.

This CDR3 is 11 amino acids long. Trimming took 4 bases from V and 10 from J; bases not matched to a gene: 1. The V gene's germline CDR1 is ENHRY and CDR2 SYGVKD. Indicated treatment: randomized to nivolumab then ipilimumab (arm A) or the reverse (arm B). Live CD3+CD8+ CD19− CD56− cells were sorted from PBMCs. Profiled with immunoSEQ multiplex PCR; TCRdb holds only in-frame clones, not every one. The data show 15,000 to 20,000 clones, 55% to 75% seen once. This TCR was recovered from a human donor with melanoma. Source: CD8+ T cells sorted from blood (inferred from file names), taken from a patient given nivolumab and ipilimumab in sequence. The genes are TRBV10-3 and TRBJ2-1; 7 bases agree with TRBD1. This CDR3 reads CAISGDREQFF. The CDR3 DNA reads as TGTGCCATCAGTGGGGACAGAGAGCAGTTCTTC.